A selection of T cell receptor beta chains follows, all from one sample in a study of beta chain features in type 1 diabetes. Sequenced by immunoSEQ multiplex PCR; TCRdb stores in-frame clones only, minus some. The sample has 350,000 to 450,000 clones, 14% seen once. Source material: naive CD4+ T cells from blood. All receptors derive from a man aged 30-40 years in good health. CDR3s include the opening cysteine and the closing phenylalanine or tryptophan. D genes are given only for firm matches. Clone size is shown for a subset of rows, as once, few, many or a class of expanded clone.

CDR3aa,CDR3nt,d_gene,abundance,j_gene,v_gene
CASSFRGNTEAFF,TGTGCCAGCAGTTTTAGGGGGAACACTGAAGCTTTCTTT,.,few,TRBJ1-1,TRBV27
CSAHSGMTTEAFF,TGCAGCGCCCATTCCGGGATGACGACTGAAGCTTTCTTT,.,.,TRBJ1-1,TRBV29-1
CAWGPSGKPWTEAFF,TGTGCCTGGGGTCCTTCCGGGAAACCTTGGACTGAAGCTTTCTTT,.,.,TRBJ1-1,TRBV30
CAWSGGGTLIYGYTF,TGTGCCTGGAGCGGAGGGGGGACCCTGATCTATGGCTACACCTTC,.,few,TRBJ1-2,TRBV30
CASSLVPAGGSNEQFF,TGTGCCAGCAGCTTAGTACCAGCGGGGGGTTCCAATGAGCAGTTCTTC,TRBD2,few,TRBJ2-1,TRBV7-9
CASSFLVLRFGNEQFF,TGTGCCAGCAGCTTTTTAGTTCTACGTTTCGGCAATGAGCAGTTCTTC,.,.,TRBJ2-1,TRBV7-9
CASSTGLAGVTDTQYF,TGTGCCAGCAGCACGGGATTAGCGGGGGTCACAGATACGCAGTATTTT,TRBD2,.,TRBJ2-3,TRBV7-2
CASSSSRSNYGYTF,TGTGCCAGCAGTTCGTCGAGGTCAAACTATGGCTACACCTTC,.,few,TRBJ1-2,TRBV6-5
CASSRLILQGTEAFF,TGTGCCAGCTCACGACTCATCCTTCAGGGCACTGAAGCTTTCTTT,.,.,TRBJ1-1,TRBV18
CASSIGSGRAETQYF,TGTGCCAGTAGTATTGGTAGCGGGAGGGCAGAGACCCAGTACTTC,TRBD2,few,TRBJ2-5,TRBV19
CAISETGVETQYF,TGTGCCATCAGTGAGACAGGGGTAGAGACCCAGTACTTC,TRBD1,.,TRBJ2-5,TRBV10-3
CASSLGQAGETEAFF,TGTGCCAGCAGCTTAGGCCAGGCGGGGGAAACTGAAGCTTTCTTT,.,.,TRBJ1-1,TRBV13
CARAKSGTGQETQYF,TGTGCCAGGGCCAAATCGGGGACAGGGCAAGAGACCCAGTACTTC,TRBD1,few,TRBJ2-5,TRBV9
CASSPPFGGELFF,TGTGCCAGCAGCCCACCGTTTGGCGGGGAGCTGTTTTTT,.,.,TRBJ2-2,TRBV11-2
CASSRPEGFNTEAFF,TGTGCCAGCAGCCGCCCAGAGGGATTTAACACTGAAGCTTTCTTT,.,.,TRBJ1-1,TRBV7-9
CAISESNWGLGRTDTQYF,TGTGCCATCAGTGAGTCGAATTGGGGTTTGGGCCGCACAGATACGCAGTATTTT,.,.,TRBJ2-3,TRBV10-3
CLARRGPGTEAFF,TGCCTAGCGAGGAGGGGGCCGGGGACTGAAGCTTTCTTT,TRBD1,few,TRBJ1-1,TRBV19
CASGLARTGGTDTQYF,TGTGCTAGTGGTTTGGCGCGGACAGGGGGCACAGATACGCAGTATTTT,TRBD1,few,TRBJ2-3,TRBV12-5
CASSEARRTDTQYF,TGTGCCAGCAGTGAAGCGCGTCGAACAGATACGCAGTATTTT,.,once,TRBJ2-3,TRBV6-1
CAWSALLGLDGVSTDTQYF,TGTGCCTGGAGTGCATTACTCGGACTAGACGGTGTCAGCACAGATACGCAGTATTTT,TRBD2,few,TRBJ2-3,TRBV30
CASSPPGYEQYF,TGCGCCAGCAGCCCTCCCGGGTACGAGCAGTACTTC,.,.,TRBJ2-7,TRBV5-1
CASSPDRVVTKNIQYF,TGTGCCAGCAGCCCCGACAGGGTTGTAACCAAAAACATTCAGTACTTC,TRBD1,.,TRBJ2-4,TRBV7-2
CASSLESPGSNYGYTF,TGTGCCAGCAGCTTGGAGTCGCCAGGGAGTAACTATGGCTACACCTTC,.,.,TRBJ1-2,TRBV5-4
CASSSGLRQGFSYTEAFF,TGTGCCAGCAGCTCAGGCTTAAGACAGGGTTTCAGTTATACTGAAGCTTTCTTT,TRBD1,.,TRBJ1-1,TRBV5-4
CATSREHGDEQFF,TGTGCCACCAGCAGAGAACACGGAGATGAGCAGTTCTTC,.,.,TRBJ2-1,TRBV15
CAISEPGQGKFF,TGTGCCATCAGTGAGCCCGGACAGGGCAAGTTCTTC,TRBD1,few,TRBJ2-1,TRBV10-3
CAIKAAGVSDTQYF,TGTGCCATTAAAGCGGCGGGAGTGTCAGATACGCAGTATTTT,TRBD2,.,TRBJ2-3,TRBV10-3
CASSLGQGQDTQYF,TGTGCCAGCAGCTTAGGACAGGGACAAGATACGCAGTATTTT,TRBD1,.,TRBJ2-3,TRBV7-2
CASSLEASGANVLTF,TGCGCCAGCAGCTTGGAAGCCTCTGGGGCCAACGTCCTGACTTTC,.,many,TRBJ2-6,TRBV5-1
CAIKWRTGELFF,TGTGCCATCAAGTGGCGTACCGGGGAGCTGTTTTTT,.,few,TRBJ2-2,TRBV10-3
CATGLSTDTQYF,TGTGCCACTGGGCTTAGCACAGATACGCAGTATTTT,.,.,TRBJ2-3,TRBV2
CASSRVGETQYF,TGTGCCAGCTCACGAGTGGGGGAGACCCAGTACTTC,.,.,TRBJ2-5,TRBV7-2
CASSQIPSRGTGVTF,TGCGCCAGCAGCCAAATTCCGTCCCGGGGGACAGGGGTTACCTTC,TRBD1,few,TRBJ1-2,TRBV4-1
CASSPPSGGNTDTQYF,TGTGCCAGCAGCCCACCTAGCGGGGGGAACACAGATACGCAGTATTTT,TRBD2,few,TRBJ2-3,TRBV7-9
CASRIGTGASTEAFF,TGTGCCAGCAGGATTGGGACAGGGGCGAGCACTGAAGCTTTCTTT,TRBD1,few,TRBJ1-1,TRBV27
CATQTGLQETQYF,TGTGCCACCCAAACGGGACTCCAAGAGACCCAGTACTTC,.,many,TRBJ2-5,TRBV15
CASSLKPAGLQETQYF,TGTGCCAGCAGCTTAAAGCCAGCGGGCCTACAAGAGACCCAGTACTTC,.,.,TRBJ2-5,TRBV7-2
CASSLDAEADTQYF,TGCGCCAGCAGCTTGGACGCGGAGGCAGATACGCAGTATTTT,.,few,TRBJ2-3,TRBV5-1
CAWALGTEHNEQFF,TGTGCCTGGGCTCTAGGGACGGAGCACAATGAGCAGTTCTTC,.,.,TRBJ2-1,TRBV30
CSVRPGWGHTEAFF,TGCAGCGTTCGGCCAGGGTGGGGTCACACTGAAGCTTTCTTT,.,.,TRBJ1-1,TRBV29-1
CAWSRAGGYTF,TGTGCCTGGAGTAGGGCAGGTGGCTACACCTTC,.,.,TRBJ1-2,TRBV30
CASSPRTSGPEETQYF,TGTGCCAGCTCACCACGAACTAGCGGACCGGAAGAGACCCAGTACTTC,TRBD2,few,TRBJ2-5,TRBV18